This is a list of T cell receptor beta chains from one sample in a study of a mutant IDH1 vaccine in newly diagnosed glioma. The assay was immunoSEQ multiplex PCR, and TCRdb's table has in-frame clones only and misses some. The table records more than 30,000 clones, roughly 87% of them present only once. These receptors have no identified antigens. The sequenced sample was PBMCs, obtained from a glioma patient whose treatment included an IDH1 peptide vaccine. The origin of the receptors is a man in his forties with glioma. The CDR3 runs from the conserved cysteine through the conserved F or W. Each record gives: D gene, clone size, J gene, V gene, CDR3 DNA, CDR3 protein. D genes are given only for firm matches. Clone size is stated in some rows and not others, as once, few, many or a class when expanded.

>NA|NA|TRBJ2-2|TRBV27
TGTGCCAGCAGGGATTCGAACACCGGGGAGCTGTTTTTT
CASRDSNTGELFF
>NA|NA|TRBJ1-1|TRBV7-2
TGTGCCAGCAGCTTAGGTTCAGGGATCACTGAAGCTTTCTTT
CASSLGSGITEAFF
>TRBD1|NA|TRBJ1-2|TRBV7-9
TGTGCCAGCAGCCGCGAGACAGGGAGAGGCTACACCTTC
CASSRETGRGYTF
>TRBD2|NA|TRBJ2-5|TRBV19
TGTGCCAGTAGTACTCCCCCCTTAGCGGGAGTGCGAGAGACCCAGTACTTC
CASSTPPLAGVRETQYF
>TRBD2|NA|TRBJ2-7|TRBV5-5
TGTGCCAGCAGCTCATGGACTAGCGGGAAGTACGAGCAGTACTTC
CASSSWTSGKYEQYF
>TRBD1|NA|TRBJ2-3|TRBV11-2
TGTGCCATCCCGGGACAGGGAACAGATACGCAGTATTTT
CAIPGQGTDTQYF
>NA|NA|TRBJ1-2|TRBV14
TGTGCCAGCAGCCCCAACTTGGGACAAGTCTATGGCTACACCTTC
CASSPNLGQVYGYTF
>NA|NA|TRBJ2-2|TRBV6-1
TGTGCCAGCAGTGTCAGGGGGGCAGCGAACACCGGGGAGCTGTTTTTT
CASSVRGAANTGELFF
>NA|NA|TRBJ1-4|TRBV4-1
TGCGCCAGCAGCCAAGCAACATGGGGGGGGGATGAAAAACTGTTTTTT
CASSQATWGGDEKLFF
>NA|once|TRBJ1-4|TRBV7-9
TGTGCCAGCAGCTTGGTTACAGAAGGAAAACTGTTTTTT
CASSLVTEGKLFF
>NA|NA|TRBJ1-2|TRBV30
TGTGCCTGGTCCGTTACTACTAACTATGGCTACACCTTC
CAWSVTTNYGYTF
>TRBD1|NA|TRBJ2-7|TRBV11-2
TGTGCCAGCAGCTTATCATGGACAGGGGGTGACGAGCAGTACTTC
CASSLSWTGGDEQYF
>TRBD2|NA|TRBJ2-3|TRBV4-3
TGCGCCAGCAGCCAAGATGCTAGCGGATACACAGATACGCAGTATTTT
CASSQDASGYTDTQYF
>NA|few|TRBJ1-4|TRBV12-2
TGTGCAAGTCGCTTACCTGGAGTACGCAATGAAAAACTGTTTTTT
CASRLPGVRNEKLFF
>NA|once|TRBJ1-2|TRBV5-1
TGCGCCAGCAGCTTCGGGGAGCCCGTTGGCTACACCTTC
CASSFGEPVGYTF
>NA|few|TRBJ1-1|TRBV19
TGTGCCAGTAGTCCGCAGACCTCGGGCACTGAAGCTTTCTTT
CASSPQTSGTEAFF
>TRBD1|NA|TRBJ1-6|TRBV7-2
TGTGCCAGCAGCGCCCGGACAGGGGCGGATTCACCCCTCCACTTT
CASSARTGADSPLHF
>TRBD1|NA|TRBJ2-3|TRBV7-9
TGTGCCAGCAGCTTAGGGACAGGACAGAGCACAGATACGCAGTATTTT
CASSLGTGQSTDTQYF
>TRBD2|NA|TRBJ2-5|TRBV28
TGTGCCAGCAGTTTCTACCCAGGGACTAGGGGACAAGAGACCCAGTACTTC
CASSFYPGTRGQETQYF
>NA|NA|TRBJ1-5|TRBV6-1
TGTGCCACCTACGAAGGGGGGAGTAAGCCCCAGCATTTT
CATYEGGSKPQHF
>TRBD2|NA|TRBJ2-7|TRBV15
TGTGCCACCAGGGGAGGGGTGAAAGAGCAGTACTTC
CATRGGVKEQYF
>NA|NA|TRBJ2-3|TRBV5-1
TGCGCCAGCAGCTTGGAGGGTCGGGGATTAGATACGCAGTATTTT
CASSLEGRGLDTQYF
>NA|NA|TRBJ2-2|TRBV5-1
TGCGCCAGCACCATTCCGAACACCGGGGAGCTGTTTTTT
CASTIPNTGELFF
>TRBD1|NA|TRBJ1-1|TRBV11-2
TGTGCCAGCAGCTCCAGTGATACAGGGGGGACTGAAGCTTTCTTT
CASSSSDTGGTEAFF
>NA|NA|TRBJ2-3|TRBV7-2
TGTGCCAGCAGCTTAGGGGGGAAGGGGCGCACAGATACGCAGTATTTT
CASSLGGKGRTDTQYF
>NA|NA|TRBJ2-1|TRBV7-9
TGTGCCAGCCTGCAGGGGTCGATCTACAATGAGCAGTTCTTC
CASLQGSIYNEQFF
>NA|NA|TRBJ1-5|TRBV11-2
TGTGCCAGCAGCTTAGCAGTCAATCAGCCCCAGCATTTT
CASSLAVNQPQHF
>NA|few|TRBJ2-5|TRBV4-2
TGTGCCAGCAGCCAAGAGGAGGCCGGTCCTTCTGAGACCCAGTACTTC
CASSQEEAGPSETQYF
>TRBD1|once|TRBJ2-7|TRBV20-1
TGCAGTGGGGGACAGCCTTACGAGCAGTACTTC
CSGGQPYEQYF